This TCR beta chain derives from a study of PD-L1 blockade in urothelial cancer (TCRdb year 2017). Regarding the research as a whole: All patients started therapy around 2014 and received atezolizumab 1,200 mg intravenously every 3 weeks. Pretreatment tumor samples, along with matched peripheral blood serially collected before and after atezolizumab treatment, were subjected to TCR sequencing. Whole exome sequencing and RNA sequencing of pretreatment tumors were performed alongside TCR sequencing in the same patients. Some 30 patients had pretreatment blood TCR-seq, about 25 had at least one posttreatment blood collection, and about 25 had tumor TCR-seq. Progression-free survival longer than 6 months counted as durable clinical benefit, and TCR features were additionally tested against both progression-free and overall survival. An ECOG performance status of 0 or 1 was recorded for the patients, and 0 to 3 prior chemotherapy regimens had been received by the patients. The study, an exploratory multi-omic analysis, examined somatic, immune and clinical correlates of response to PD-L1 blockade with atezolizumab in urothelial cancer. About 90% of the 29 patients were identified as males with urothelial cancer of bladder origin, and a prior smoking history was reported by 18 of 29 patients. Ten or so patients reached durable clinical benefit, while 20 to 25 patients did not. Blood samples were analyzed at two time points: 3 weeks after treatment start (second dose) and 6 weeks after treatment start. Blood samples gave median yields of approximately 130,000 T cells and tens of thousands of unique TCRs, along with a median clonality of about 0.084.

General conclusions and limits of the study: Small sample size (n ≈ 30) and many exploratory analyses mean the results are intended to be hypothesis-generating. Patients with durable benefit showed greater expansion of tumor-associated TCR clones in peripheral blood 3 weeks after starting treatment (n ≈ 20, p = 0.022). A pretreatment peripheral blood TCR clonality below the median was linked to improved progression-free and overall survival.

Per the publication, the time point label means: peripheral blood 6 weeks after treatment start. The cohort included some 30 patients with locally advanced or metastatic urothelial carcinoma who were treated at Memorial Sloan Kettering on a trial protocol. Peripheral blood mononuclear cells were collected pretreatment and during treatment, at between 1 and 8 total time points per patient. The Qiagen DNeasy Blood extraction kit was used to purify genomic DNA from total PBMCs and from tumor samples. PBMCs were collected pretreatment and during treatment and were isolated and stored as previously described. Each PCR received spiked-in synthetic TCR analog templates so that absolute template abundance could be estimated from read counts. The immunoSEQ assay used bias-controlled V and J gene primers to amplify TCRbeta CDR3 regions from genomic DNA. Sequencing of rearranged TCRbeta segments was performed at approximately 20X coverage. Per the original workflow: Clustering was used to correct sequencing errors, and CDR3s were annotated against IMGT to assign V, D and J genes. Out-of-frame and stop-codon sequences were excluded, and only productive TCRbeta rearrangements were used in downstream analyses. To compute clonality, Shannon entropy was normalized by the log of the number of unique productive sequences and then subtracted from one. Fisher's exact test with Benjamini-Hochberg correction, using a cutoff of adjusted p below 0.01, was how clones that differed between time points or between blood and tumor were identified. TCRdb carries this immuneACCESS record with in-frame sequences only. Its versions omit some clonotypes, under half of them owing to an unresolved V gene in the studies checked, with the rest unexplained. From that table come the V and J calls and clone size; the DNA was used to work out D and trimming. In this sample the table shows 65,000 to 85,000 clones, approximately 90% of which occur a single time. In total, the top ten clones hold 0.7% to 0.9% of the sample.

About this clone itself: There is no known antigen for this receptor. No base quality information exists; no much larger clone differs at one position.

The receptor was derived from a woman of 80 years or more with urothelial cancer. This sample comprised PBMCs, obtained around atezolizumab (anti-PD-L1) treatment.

The DNA sequence is TGCGCCAGCAGCTTGGCTGTAGCGGGGTTAACAGATACGCAGTATTTT. Its coded protein is CASSLAVAGLTDTQYF. The chain uses TRBV5-1 and TRBJ2-3; TRBD2 aligns with 8 central bases. The germline V gene sets CDR1 to SGHRS and CDR2 to YFSETQ. Counted from cysteine to phenylalanine, this CDR3 has 16 amino acids. CDR3 DNA is the only sequence kept; it has 48 bases, read in frame from the first base. Unmatched junction bases come to 6, with V trimmed by 0 bases and J by 3 bases.